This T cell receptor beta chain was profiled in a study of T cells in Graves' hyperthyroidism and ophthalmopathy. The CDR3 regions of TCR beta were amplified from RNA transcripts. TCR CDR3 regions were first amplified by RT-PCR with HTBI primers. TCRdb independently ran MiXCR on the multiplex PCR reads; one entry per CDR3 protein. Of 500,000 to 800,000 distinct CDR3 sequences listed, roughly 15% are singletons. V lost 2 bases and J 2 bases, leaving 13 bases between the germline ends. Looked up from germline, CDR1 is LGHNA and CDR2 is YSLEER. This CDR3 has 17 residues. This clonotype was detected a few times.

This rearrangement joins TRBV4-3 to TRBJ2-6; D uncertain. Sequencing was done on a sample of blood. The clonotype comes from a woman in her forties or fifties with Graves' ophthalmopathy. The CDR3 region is CASSQQPTGTGANVLTF. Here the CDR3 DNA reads TGCGCCAGCAGCCAACAGCCAACTGGGACTGGGGCCAACGTCCTGACTTTC.